This T cell receptor beta chain came from a study of T cell responses to AZD1222 COVID-19 vaccine (dated by TCRdb to the early 2020s). With regard to the full study: A total of 233 trial participants underwent TCR sequencing, of whom 200 to 220 had received two doses of AZD1222 and around 25 had received two doses of the MenACWY control vaccine. Enrollment into the trials was organized by age into subgroups of 18-55, 56-69 and 70-plus years, and those subgroups contained approximately 160, 26 and 62 TCR-sequenced participants, respectively.

The CDR3 regions of human TCRbeta chains were analyzed by immunosequencing. As for the authors' bioinformatics: Repertoire TCRs were matched against a reference library of SARS-CoV-2-specific TCRs generated with the MIRA antigen-specificity platform. Breadth was defined as the fraction of unique TCRs that were SARS-CoV-2-associated. Depth was defined as the fraction of total T cells that were SARS-CoV-2-associated. Each spike-specific TCR was assigned to its reactive spike region and to a CD4 or CD8 class using the MIRA data. Log10-transformed breadth and depth values were compared by one-way ANOVA with Sidak's multiple comparisons tests. The immuneACCESS repertoire file appears here via TCRdb, limited to in-frame rearrangements. These files lack a portion of the clones; in checked studies, under half of the deficit traces to unresolved V genes, and the cause of the others is not known. V and J calls and clone size are as listed in that table; D and trimming were resolved from the DNA. This sample lists about 76,000 clones; around three quarters were detected once. The ten largest clones take up roughly 29% of the sample.

The CDR3 covers 11 residues, taking in both the cysteine and the phenylalanine. Solely the CDR3 DNA is kept, with 33 bases framed from the first base. V lost 5 bases and J lost 6 bases; the stretch between them is 7 bases long. Overall study outcomes, separate from this receptor: Participants were mostly white British, with more females than males. The authors suggested clonal diversity may have been underestimated. Only six or seven AZD1222 recipients were SARS-CoV-2 seropositive at baseline, limiting conclusions about previously exposed vaccinees. Because no samples from the day 14 peak response were available, repertoires could be characterized only after the peak T cell response. Vaccine-associated CD4 TCRs spanned the whole spike protein, with dominant responses in regions 160-218 and 743-854. Nearly half of unique spike-specific TCRs reportedly recognized epitopes outside regions mutated in the B.1.351 and B.1.1.7 variants. After two AZD1222 doses, spike-specific TCR breadth and depth were significantly higher than at day 0 and than in MenACWY recipients. The 56-69-year group was small, and its depth increase did not reach significance, likely because of low power.

Sample time point, as interpreted from the label and publication: about 28 days (+/-7) after the second vaccine dose. Sample treatment or condition, as interpreted from the label and publication: meningococcal conjugate vaccine given as trial control. Samples from vaccinated people were obtained from the UK trials COV001 and COV002, which included a single-blind randomized controlled phase 2/3 trial of AZD1222 (ChAdOx1 nCoV-19) in healthy adults. Trial participant PBMC samples were collected at day 0 and day 28 after the second dose for TCRbeta chain sequencing. Comments on this clone: Its antigen remains undetermined. There are no base qualities to consult, and no much larger clone falls within one base.

Sequencing was performed on peripheral blood, taken 28 days after the second dose of the MenACWY control vaccine. The V and J genes are TRBV12-3 or TRBV12-4 and TRBJ1-2, with the D gene not clear enough to name. The TCR originated in an adult who received the MenACWY meningococcal vaccine as a control. The nucleotide sequence reads TGTGCCAGCAGTGGACTAGATGGCTACACCTTC. Its amino acids are CASSGLDGYTF.